The rows below give T cell receptor beta chains drawn from one sample of a study of cytomegalovirus exposure and HLA in healthy donors. This table comes from immunoSEQ multiplex PCR, and its TCRdb copy is limited to in-frame clones, with some not included. The sample lists 150,000 or so clones, approximately 74% seen once, with about 4.3% in the top ten. The specimen was PBMCs. The receptors originated from a man in his late teens or twenties in good health and CMV-seropositive. The CDR3 runs from the conserved cysteine through the conserved F or W. D genes are given only for firm matches. Not every row has a clone size; where given, it reads once, few, many or a size class.

>TRBJ1-6|NA|NA|TRBV5-1
CASSLEGTGTNSPLHF
TGCGCCAGCAGCTTGGAGGGTACAGGAACTAATTCACCCCTCCACTTT
>TRBJ2-5|TRBD2|NA|TRBV5-1
CASSSGTSGGASKTQYF
TGCGCCAGCAGCTCGGGGACTAGCGGGGGGGCCTCCAAGACCCAGTACTTC
>TRBJ1-5|NA|NA|TRBV6-5
CASRRDFRNQPQHF
TGTGCCAGCAGGAGAGATTTTCGCAATCAGCCCCAGCATTTT
>TRBJ1-4|NA|NA|TRBV18
CASSPRQSNEKLFF
TGTGCCAGCTCACCACGTCAGTCTAATGAAAAACTGTTTTTT
>TRBJ2-5|NA|few|TRBV7-9
CASSLAARRLQETQYF
TGTGCCAGCAGCTTAGCGGCCAGGCGATTACAAGAGACCCAGTACTTC
>TRBJ1-1|NA|NA|TRBV19
CAIGTYRNEAFF
TGTGCCATCGGAACGTACAGGAATGAAGCTTTCTTT
>TRBJ1-6|TRBD1|NA|TRBV6-4
CASRTGLRSPLHF
TGTGCCAGCCGGACAGGGCTAAGATCACCCCTCCACTTT
>TRBJ1-1|NA|few|TRBV19
CASSISWSTEAFF
TGTGCCAGTAGTATCAGTTGGAGCACTGAAGCTTTCTTT
>TRBJ2-7|TRBD2|NA|TRBV7-2
CASSFRGTSGGYEQYF
TGTGCCAGCAGCTTCAGGGGGACTAGCGGGGGGTACGAGCAGTACTTC
>TRBJ2-7|NA|NA|TRBV16
CASSPPDRRSSYEQYF
TGTGCCAGCAGCCCTCCAGACCGGAGGAGCTCCTACGAGCAGTACTTC
>TRBJ1-2|NA|few|TRBV30
CAWSARRQANYGYTF
TGTGCCTGGAGCGCTAGGAGACAGGCTAACTATGGCTACACCTTC
>TRBJ2-3|TRBD1|NA|TRBV28
CASRLTGVSTDTQYF
TGTGCCAGCAGGCTTACAGGGGTCAGCACAGATACGCAGTATTTT
>TRBJ2-3|NA|NA|TRBV7-8
CASSLAPWRGRPTHTQYF
TGTGCCAGCAGCTTAGCCCCCTGGCGGGGGCGACCCACCCATACGCAGTATTTT
>TRBJ1-2|NA|NA|TRBV6-6
CASRQPGGYTF
TGTGCCAGCAGACAGCCGGGGGGCTACACCTTC
>TRBJ2-7|TRBD1|NA|TRBV6-1
CASSRDRSGYEQYF
TGTGCCAGCAGCCGGGACAGAAGCGGCTACGAGCAGTACTTC
>TRBJ2-2|NA|NA|TRBV4-2
CASSQDQAPGELFF
TGTGCCAGCAGCCAAGATCAGGCGCCCGGGGAGCTGTTTTTT
>TRBJ2-7|NA|NA|TRBV15
CATSRGGSSYEQYF
TGTGCCACCAGCAGGGGTGGGAGTTCCTACGAGCAGTACTTC